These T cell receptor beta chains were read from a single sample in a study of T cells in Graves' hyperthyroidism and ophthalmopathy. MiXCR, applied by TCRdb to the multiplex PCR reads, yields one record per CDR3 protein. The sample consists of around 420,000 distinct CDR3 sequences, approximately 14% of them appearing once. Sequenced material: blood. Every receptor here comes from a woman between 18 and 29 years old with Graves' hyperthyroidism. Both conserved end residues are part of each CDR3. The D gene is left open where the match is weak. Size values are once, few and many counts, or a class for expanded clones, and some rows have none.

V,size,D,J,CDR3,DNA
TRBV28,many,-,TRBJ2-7,CASSFAGNEQYF,TGTGCCAGCAGTTTCGCAGGGAACGAGCAGTACTTC
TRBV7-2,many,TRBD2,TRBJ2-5,CASRKRTSGNGTQYF,TGTGCCAGCAGGAAAAGGACTAGCGGGAATGGGACCCAGTACTTC
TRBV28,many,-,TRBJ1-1,CASSYNLDTNLNTEAFF,TGTGCCAGCAGTTACAATTTAGACACCAACTTGAACACTGAAGCTTTCTTT
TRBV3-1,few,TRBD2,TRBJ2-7,CASSSRRLAGVYEQYF,TGTGCCAGCAGCTCTAGAAGACTAGCGGGAGTTTATGAGCAGTACTTC
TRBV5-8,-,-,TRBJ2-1,CASSRGTFYNEQFF,TGTGCCAGCAGCCGTGGGACGTTTTACAATGAGCAGTTCTTC
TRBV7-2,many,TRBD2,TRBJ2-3,CASGLSGRAWDTQYF,TGTGCCAGCGGACTCAGCGGGAGGGCCTGGGATACGCAGTATTTT
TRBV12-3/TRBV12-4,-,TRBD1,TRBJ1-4,CASSTRTGGPEKLFF,TGTGCCAGCAGTACCCGGACAGGGGGACCCGAAAAACTGTTTTTT
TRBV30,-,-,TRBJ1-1,CAWSSWDGKNTEAFF,TGTGCCTGGAGTTCCTGGGACGGCAAGAACACTGAAGCTTTCTTT
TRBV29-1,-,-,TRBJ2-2,CSVGDPGELFF,TGCAGCGTGGGTGACCCCGGGGAGCTGTTTTTT
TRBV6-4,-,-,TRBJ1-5,CASSEEVHQPQHF,TGTGCCAGCAGTGAGGAAGTCCATCAGCCCCAGCATTTT